The rows below give T cell receptor beta chains drawn from one sample of a study of OX40 agonist ivuxolimab in advanced cancers. Here immunoSEQ multiplex PCR was the method, and the copy in TCRdb shows in-frame clones only, minus some. The data show some 54,000 clones, 80% to 90% seen once. The sequenced sample was CD4+ or CD8+ T cells sorted from blood, obtained in a trial of the OX40 agonist ivuxolimab. The receptors derive from an adult with an advanced solid tumor such as melanoma, head and neck, liver or kidney cancer. Both conserved end residues are part of each CDR3. The order of the fields is D gene, V gene, J gene, CDR3 protein. D genes are given only for firm matches.

-	TRBV2	TRBJ1-1	CASSYNWRTEAFF
-	TRBV19	TRBJ2-5	CASSPQIADQETQYF
-	TRBV18	TRBJ1-6	CASSPGTYNSPLHF
-	TRBV21-1	TRBJ1-2	CASSNSDRIYGYTF
-	TRBV6-5	TRBJ1-1	CASSFRRGAGTEAFF
TRBD1	TRBV5-8	TRBJ2-3	CASSVGGQGPTDTQYF
-	TRBV11-3	TRBJ2-3	CASSLGSGGSTDTQYF
-	TRBV27	TRBJ1-1	CASRSTDLWTEAFF
-	TRBV21-1	TRBJ1-1	CASSKCQGLTEAFF
TRBD2	TRBV27	TRBJ2-5	CASSLRTSGGRFAETQYF
-	TRBV5-1	TRBJ2-3	CASSRPGQRITDTQYF
-	TRBV30	TRBJ1-6	CAWSTRGHNSPLHF
-	TRBV30	TRBJ2-7	CAWSRGGAYEQYF
-	TRBV18	TRBJ1-2	CASSPGGDYGYTF
TRBD2	TRBV27	TRBJ2-2	CASSPLGGGAGTGELFF
TRBD1	TRBV9	TRBJ2-1	CASSALGRQGSYNEQFF
TRBD1	TRBV18	TRBJ2-7	CASSWGQGYEQYF
-	TRBV7-9	TRBJ2-4	CASSSLTDSKNIQYF
-	TRBV6-5	TRBJ1-3	CASSSPISGNTIYF
-	TRBV5-1	TRBJ2-3	CASSFSTDTQYF
-	TRBV27	TRBJ2-7	CASRDLGTAGSYEQYF
-	TRBV9	TRBJ2-3	CASSPQKLRITDTQYF
TRBD2	TRBV5-1	TRBJ2-3	CASSLLAGGSTDTQYF
TRBD1	TRBV9	TRBJ2-7	CASSPRSGQSYEQYF
-	TRBV7-2	TRBJ1-3	CASRMMPGNTIYF
TRBD2	TRBV28	TRBJ2-3	CASSSAGGRGDTQYF
-	TRBV21-1	TRBJ1-1	CANVPPLWSNYNISEAFF
-	TRBV9	TRBJ1-1	CASSVEVFTEAFF
TRBD1	TRBV18	TRBJ1-4	CASSPATGANEKLFF
TRBD2	TRBV10-1	TRBJ2-5	CASRMSGEETQYF
TRBD2	TRBV4-2	TRBJ2-1	CASSQQPGTRINNEQFF
TRBD1	TRBV7-2	TRBJ1-1	CASSWTGAQNTEAFF
TRBD2	TRBV4-1	TRBJ2-5	CASSQDSGGHQETQYF